This T cell receptor beta chain was recovered during a study of T cell responses to AZD1222 COVID-19 vaccine. Study results and caveats: The study reported that nearly half of spike-specific TCRs target unmutated variant regions. Spike was spanned by vaccine-associated CD4 TCRs, which were dominant at 160-218 and 743-854.

As concerns this clone: Its target is unknown.

Here immunoSEQ multiplex PCR was the method, and the copy in TCRdb shows in-frame clones only, minus some. Of fewer than 200,000 clones listed, approximately 94% are singletons. V was trimmed by 5 bases and J by 4 bases, leaving 15 bases between them. The CDR3 totals 15 residues. Germline-derived CDR1 and CDR2 are MDHEN and SYDVKM. Analyses pooled second doses at about 4 or about 12 weeks. This sequence originates from an adult who received the AZD1222 COVID-19 vaccine. This material consisted of peripheral blood, taken 28 days after the second AZD1222 dose. J is TRBJ2-1 and V is TRBV28, with D perhaps given as TRBD1 or TRBD2 (5 bases each). The CDR3 is CASSPVRGFYNEQFF. The DNA for the CDR3 is TGTGCCAGCAGTCCCGTGAGGGGTTTTTACAATGAGCAGTTCTTC.